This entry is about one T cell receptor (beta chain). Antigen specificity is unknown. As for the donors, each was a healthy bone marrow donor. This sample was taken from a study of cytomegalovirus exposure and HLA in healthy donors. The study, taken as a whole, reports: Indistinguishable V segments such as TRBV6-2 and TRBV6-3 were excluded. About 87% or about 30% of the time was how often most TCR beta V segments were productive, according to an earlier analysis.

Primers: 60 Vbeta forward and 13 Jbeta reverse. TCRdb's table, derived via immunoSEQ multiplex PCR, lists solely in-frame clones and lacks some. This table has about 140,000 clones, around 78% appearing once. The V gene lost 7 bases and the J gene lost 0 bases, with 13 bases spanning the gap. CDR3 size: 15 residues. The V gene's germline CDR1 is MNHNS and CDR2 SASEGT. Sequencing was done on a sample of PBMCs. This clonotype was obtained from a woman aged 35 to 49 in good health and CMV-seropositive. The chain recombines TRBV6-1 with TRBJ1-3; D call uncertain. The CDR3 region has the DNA TGTGCCAGCAAAATGGACTTAAGCTCTGGAAACACCATATATTTT. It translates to CASKMDLSSGNTIYF.